This note documents a single TCR beta chain sequence. In the original workflow: Reference gene primer amplification gave nucleated cell count estimates. TCRdb keeps only in-frame clones here, not all; method: immunoSEQ multiplex PCR. V and J calls and clone size follow that table, whereas D and trimming were derived from the DNA. The sample yields around 81,000 clones, around 90% seen once. This specimen comes from a study of blood T cell repertoires in COVID-19. With V trimmed by 4 bases and J by 1 base, 9 bases remained unmatched. CDR1 and CDR2 from the germline V gene are LNHDA and SQIVND (reference sequence). CDR3 length: 19 residues.

The clonotype was recovered from a man in his 70s with acute or convalescent COVID-19. The chain couples TRBV19 to TRBJ2-1; 14 nucleotides agree with TRBD2. Sequenced: peripheral blood. DNA for the CDR3: TGTGCCAGTAGTAAATGGGGACTAGCGGGAGATCCTTCCTACAATGAGCAGTTCTTC. This codes for CASSKWGLAGDPSYNEQFF.